These T cell receptor beta chains were read from a single sample in a study of CD8 T cells in Susac syndrome. TCRdb called the immunoSEQ multiplex PCR reads again in MiXCR, with one record for every CDR3 protein. The repertoire has more than 110,000 distinct CDR3 sequences, around 93% of them found once; the top ten carry roughly 0.14%. Sequenced input: CD4+ T cells from PBMCs. Every receptor here comes from a human donor with Susac syndrome. Both conserved end residues are part of each CDR3. A D gene is named only where the DNA matches it firmly. Only some rows state a clone size, as once, few, many or a class for expanded clones.

j_call clone_size v_call d_call cdr3_nt cdr3_aa
TRBJ2-5 once TRBV29-1 TRBD2 TGCAGCGTCGGACGGACTAGTACGGGGGAGACCCAGTACTTC CSVGRTSTGETQYF
TRBJ2-7 NA TRBV28 NA TGTGCCAGCAGTTTGGGCAAGGTGTACGAGCAGTACTTC CASSLGKVYEQYF
TRBJ1-5 NA TRBV4-1 NA TGCGCCAGCAGCCAAGAGGGAAGCGGTCAGCCCCAGCATTTT CASSQEGSGQPQHF
TRBJ2-2 NA TRBV7-9 NA TGTGCCAGCAGCTTTCGCCTGAACACCGGGGAGCTGTTTTTT CASSFRLNTGELFF
TRBJ2-7 NA TRBV29-1 NA TGCAGCGTTGTAGGGACTTCGACAGGCCACGAGCAGTACTTC CSVVGTSTGHEQYF
TRBJ1-1 once TRBV30 NA TGTGCAGAGGGGCAGATGAACACTGAAGCTTTCTTT CAEGQMNTEAFF
TRBJ1-1 NA TRBV20-1 NA TGCAGTGCCCCTCAATCCACCCCTGAAGCTTTCTTT CSAPQSTPEAFF
TRBJ2-7 NA TRBV28 NA TGTGCCAGCAGTTCGGGGGGCTTGGACGAGCAGTACTTC CASSSGGLDEQYF
TRBJ1-1 NA TRBV7-3 NA TGTGCCAGCAGCTTGGACAGTGGAACTGAAGCTTTCTTT CASSLDSGTEAFF
TRBJ2-7 NA TRBV1 NA TGCACCAGCAGCCGTCTCTCCTACGAGCAGTACTTC CTSSRLSYEQYF
TRBJ1-2 NA TRBV18 NA TGTGCCAGCTCGCTAGAGAGGACAGCCGCCGGCTACACCTTC CASSLERTAAGYTF
TRBJ1-2 NA TRBV7-9 NA TGTGCCAGCAGGCAAGGCGTCGGGGGAGCTATAGGGAACTATGGCTACACCTTC CASRQGVGGAIGNYGYTF
TRBJ2-1 NA TRBV20-1 NA TGCAGTGCTAGAGGCACATATCGGAACAATGAGCAGTTCTTC CSARGTYRNNEQFF
TRBJ2-7 NA TRBV30 TRBD2 TGTGCCTGGGCTAGCGGGAGCTCCTACGAGCAGTACTTC CAWASGSSYEQYF
TRBJ2-3 NA TRBV28 TRBD2 TGTGCCAGCAGTCTGACTAGCGGGGGTGGTTCAGATACGCAGTATTTT CASSLTSGGGSDTQYF
TRBJ2-2 NA TRBV30 TRBD2 TGTGCCTGGAGCACCGCGGGGGGTAACACCGGGGAGCTGTTTTTT CAWSTAGGNTGELFF
TRBJ2-3 NA TRBV20-1 NA TGCAGTGCTAGCGGGATAACAGATACGCAGTATTTT CSASGITDTQYF
TRBJ2-3 NA TRBV9 NA TGTGCCAGCAGCGTAGGAACGATCCCTAGCACAGATACGCAGTATTTT CASSVGTIPSTDTQYF
TRBJ2-7 NA TRBV7-9 NA TGTGCCAGCAGCCGACGGACAAGCCCAGATTACGAGCAGTACTTC CASSRRTSPDYEQYF
TRBJ2-7 NA TRBV6-5 NA TGTGCCAGCACTCTAAACCCCAGGGGAACCTACGAGCAGTACTTC CASTLNPRGTYEQYF
TRBJ2-1 NA TRBV5-1 NA TGCGCCAGCAGCTTGGGGACAATCGGCGGGATCTACAATGAGCAGTTCTTC CASSLGTIGGIYNEQFF
TRBJ1-1 NA TRBV5-1 NA TGCGCCAGCACGGACAGCAGAAACACTGAAGCTTTCTTT CASTDSRNTEAFF
TRBJ1-1 NA TRBV7-3 NA TGTGCCAGCAGCTTATTCATGAACACTGAAGCTTTCTTT CASSLFMNTEAFF
TRBJ2-7 once TRBV20-1 NA TGCAGTGCTCGCCCGTGGGGGGAGAACGGCGAGCAGTACTTC CSARPWGENGEQYF
TRBJ2-1 NA TRBV5-1 NA TGCGCCAGCAGCTTGGGAACTCTAGGTGAGCAGTTCTTC CASSLGTLGEQFF
TRBJ2-1 NA TRBV12-3/TRBV12-4 NA TGTGCCAGCAGTTTAAGCAGTCCCCTAAACTATGAGCAGTTCTTC CASSLSSPLNYEQFF
TRBJ2-2 NA TRBV6-6 TRBD2 TGTGCCAGCAGGGAGCGGGACCGACACACCGGGGAGCTGTTTTTT CASRERDRHTGELFF
TRBJ2-7 NA TRBV20-1 NA TGCAGTGCTAGGAGGGACCACTCCTACGAGCAGTACTTC CSARRDHSYEQYF
TRBJ2-6 NA TRBV28 NA TGTGCCAGCAGGGGCCGGCAGGGAAGAATATCTGGGGCCAACGTCCTGACTTTC CASRGRQGRISGANVLTF
TRBJ1-6 once TRBV3-1 NA TGTGCCAGCATGGCAGGGAGAGTCGGAGGGTCACCCCTCCACTTT CASMAGRVGGSPLHF
TRBJ2-5 NA TRBV24-1 NA TGTGCCACCAGTGATCCACGACCGTACGCAAAAGAGACCCAGTACTTC CATSDPRPYAKETQYF
TRBJ2-4 NA TRBV2 TRBD1 TGTGCCAGCAGTGCGACCCAGGGGGTTCAGTACTTC CASSATQGVQYF
TRBJ2-1 NA TRBV11-2 TRBD2 TGTGCCAGCAGCTTAGGCGGGAGATCCTACAATGAGCAGTTCTTC CASSLGGRSYNEQFF
TRBJ1-1 NA TRBV28 NA TGTGCCAGCAGTTTGAGGGCCCTGAACACTGAAGCTTTCTTT CASSLRALNTEAFF
TRBJ1-2 NA TRBV6-2/TRBV6-3 TRBD1 TGTGCCAGCAGTGACAGGGAATACTATGGCTACACCTTC CASSDREYYGYTF
TRBJ1-2 NA TRBV5-4 NA TGTGCCAGCAGAGGCTGGGGCAGGGATGGCTACACCTTC CASRGWGRDGYTF
TRBJ2-7 NA TRBV2 NA TGTGCCAGCAGCTACGGGACTCGCTCCTACGAGCAGTACTTC CASSYGTRSYEQYF
TRBJ1-4 NA TRBV30 NA TGTGCCTGGAGTGGAAGCGGACCAAAACTGTTTTTT CAWSGSGPKLFF
TRBJ2-1 NA TRBV6-4 TRBD1 TGTGCCAGCAGTCATGGGACAGGGAGTGAGCAGTTCTTC CASSHGTGSEQFF
TRBJ2-5 NA TRBV9 NA TGTGCCAGCAGTAGAAGGGGGACGGGGCAAGAGACCCAGTACTTC CASSRRGTGQETQYF
TRBJ2-3 NA TRBV7-9 TRBD2 TGTGCCAGCAGCTTGAACGGGAGGACAGATACGCAGTATTTT CASSLNGRTDTQYF
TRBJ1-4 NA TRBV5-8 NA TGTGCCAGCAGCCAGCCGGGACGGGTAAATGAAAAACTGTTTTTT CASSQPGRVNEKLFF
TRBJ2-1 NA TRBV11-2 NA TGTGCCAGCAGCTTAGTGAACAATGAGCAGTTCTTC CASSLVNNEQFF
TRBJ2-1 NA TRBV30 NA TGTGCCTGGAGATTCGAGCCCTTAAAAGCGGAGCAGTTCTTC CAWRFEPLKAEQFF
TRBJ2-1 NA TRBV4-1 NA TGCGCCAGCAGCCAAGAGGTTCGAAGGAATGAGCAGTTCTTC CASSQEVRRNEQFF
TRBJ2-5 NA TRBV3-1 NA TGTGCCAGCAGCCAAGTTGGGGGGATAGGGGGGGCGAAGACCCAGTACTTC CASSQVGGIGGAKTQYF
TRBJ1-5 NA TRBV15 NA TGTGCCACCAGCAGAGATAACTCCATCGGGGTCCCCCAGCATTTT CATSRDNSIGVPQHF
TRBJ2-2 NA TRBV18 NA TGTGCCAGCTCACCACCCAATCGAAAGGCTTCTGTTGGCGGGGAGCTGTTTTTT CASSPPNRKASVGGELFF
TRBJ2-2 NA TRBV9 TRBD1 TGTGCCAGCAGCGTACGGACAGGGAACGCCGGGGAGCTGTTTTTT CASSVRTGNAGELFF